The present T cell receptor (beta chain) was sequenced within a study of blood T cell repertoires in COVID-19. Authors' analysis steps: Amplification of reference gene primers was used by the study to estimate nucleated cell counts. The method was immunoSEQ multiplex PCR; TCRdb's version includes in-frame clones alone and lacks a portion of them. The DNA was the basis for D and trimming; V, J and clone size are from that table. This sample has some 130,000 clones; more than 75% occur once, and the top ten carry approximately 3.7%. The material sequenced was peripheral blood. The sequence came from a man aged 45-65 years with active COVID-19.

This CDR3 reads CASRMGQDKNEQFF. The CDR3 DNA is TGTGCCAGCAGAATGGGACAGGACAAAAATGAGCAGTTCTTC. V and J are TRBV6-4 and TRBJ2-1, with 8 bases fitting TRBD1. Germline values: CDR1 MRHNA, CDR2 SNTAGT. The length of the CDR3 is 14 residues. V shed 6 bases and J 7 bases; nucleotides not matched to a gene: 8.